This entry lists 21 T cell receptor beta chains sequenced from one sample in a study of Ad26.COV2.S vaccination and SARS-CoV-2 variants. Treatment of the sample: about 20 received Ad26.COV2.S at low or high dose, single or two shots; about 5 received placebo; per-sample allocation not given. Day 63 after the first vaccine or placebo injection was the time point for sampling. Sequencing used immunoSEQ multiplex PCR; TCRdb keeps in-frame clones, though not all of them. The sample records 300,000 to 350,000 clones, approximately 86% being singletons. The sample was peripheral blood, taken in a trial of Ad26.COV2.S vaccine versus placebo. The receptors stem from a person between 18 and 65 years old who received the Ad26.COV2.S COVID-19 vaccine or a placebo.

The chain recombines TRBV28 with TRBJ2-7; perhaps D is TRBD1 or TRBD2 (5 bases each). Trimming removed 2 bases from V and 0 bases from J, with 20 bases in between. The germline V gene encodes CDR1 MDHEN and CDR2 SYDVKM. The CDR3 extends over 18 amino acids. The CDR3 DNA reads TGTGCCAGCAGTTTAAGGGTTCGGGACCCAAACCTCTCCTACGAGCAGTACTTC. Amino acid sequence: CASSLRVRDPNLSYEQYF.

The V gene is TRBV5-1, the J gene TRBJ2-1; 10 bases are a match to TRBD2. Germline V gene data show CDR1 as SGHRS and CDR2 as YFSETQ. V shed 4 bases, J shed 4 bases, and the junction held 8 bases outside the gene matches. The CDR3 totals 16 residues. CDR3 coding DNA: TGCGCCAGCAGCCCACTAACTAGCGGGAAGTACAATGAGCAGTTCTTC. Translated, it gives CASSPLTSGKYNEQFF.

V and J are TRBV11-2 and TRBJ2-1, with D perhaps matching TRBD1 (5 bases). There are 15 residues in the CDR3. Trimming took 4 bases from V and 7 from J, leaving 17 bases between them. Germline CDR1 is SGHAT and CDR2 is FQNNGV. The CDR3 DNA sequence: TGTGCCAGCAGCTCAGCAGGGTGGGAAGGTAATGAGCAGTTCTTC. The encoded protein is CASSSAGWEGNEQFF.

The chain joins TRBV10-1 to TRBJ1-3; D might be TRBD1 (6 bases). The CDR3 runs 14 residues. The ends were cut back, 5 bases at V and 0 bases at J, with 8 bases in the middle. Germline lookup yields CDR1 WNHNN and CDR2 SYGVQD (reference sequence). CDR3 sequence reads: CASSLDSSGNTIYF. CDR3 sequence (DNA): TGCGCCAGCAGTTTGGACAGCTCTGGAAACACCATATATTTT.

The gene calls are TRBV5-4 and TRBJ2-4, with 7 nucleotides matching TRBD1. Looked up from germline, CDR1 is SGHNT and CDR2 is YYREEE (reference sequence). The CDR3 contains 13 residues. Trimming removed 0 bases from V and 10 bases from J; junction bases left unmatched: 4. The CDR3 protein is CASSLDRGPIQYF. CDR3 DNA: TGTGCCAGCAGCTTGGACAGGGGACCAATTCAGTACTTC. Drawing the rest from reference TRBV5-4 and TRBJ2-4, the complete variable domain is ETGVTQSPTHLIKTRGQQVTLRCSSQSGHNTVSWYQQALGQGPQFIFQYYREEENGRGNFPPRFSGLQFPNYSSELNVNALELDDSALYLCASSLDRGPIQYFGAGTRLSVL.

The V and J genes are TRBV4-2 and TRBJ2-3, with 8 bases lining up with TRBD2. The CDR3 has 15 amino acids. Germline V gene lookup returns CDR1 LGHNA and CDR2 YNFKEQ. V dropped 1 base and J dropped 2; count of bases not matched to a gene: 2. In DNA form, the CDR3 reads TGTGCCAGCAGCCAAGCGGGAGGGCCCACAGATACGCAGTATTTT. Encoded protein: CASSQAGGPTDTQYF.

The V gene is TRBV28, the J gene TRBJ2-7; TRBD1 matches at 7 bases. Trimming cost V 4 bases and J 5 bases; bases outside gene matches: 11. The germline CDR1 and CDR2 sequences are MDHEN and SYDVKM. The CDR3 is made up of 15 amino acids. This chain's CDR3 is CASSSTPGQVDEQYF. CDR3 sequence (DNA): TGTGCCAGCAGTTCTACCCCCGGACAGGTAGACGAGCAGTACTTC.

V and J are TRBV7-2 and TRBJ2-1; 10 bases align to TRBD2. The CDR3 length is 17 residues. Germline V gives CDR1 SGHTA, CDR2 FQGNSA. V dropped 6 bases and J dropped 0; count of bases not matched to a gene: 8. The CDR3 coding sequence is TGTGCCAGCAGACGGACTAGCGGTCTTTCCTCCTACAATGAGCAGTTCTTC. Translated: CASRRTSGLSSYNEQFF.

The rearrangement joins TRBV5-4 to TRBJ2-1; the D gene is possibly TRBD1 (6 bases). Germline V gives CDR1 SGHNT, CDR2 YYREEE (reference sequence). With 2 bases removed from V and 6 bases from J, the gap between germline ends came to 9 bases. The CDR3 runs to 13 residues. The CDR3 here is CASSLKGGNEQFF. CDR3 coding DNA: TGTGCCAGCAGCTTAAAAGGGGGCAATGAGCAGTTCTTC.

This chain joins TRBV27 and TRBJ1-5; TRBD1 matches at 11 bases. Germline V gene lookup returns CDR1 MNHEY and CDR2 SMNVEV (reference sequence). The V and J ends lost 5 bases and 4 bases, in that order; junction bases with no gene match: 16. This CDR3 spans 19 amino acids. The CDR3 coding sequence is TGTGCCAGCAGTCAGACCATGGACAGGGGGCAAAGGAGGAATCAGCCCCAGCATTTT. Protein product: CASSQTMDRGQRRNQPQHF.

The chain carries TRBV7-8 and TRBJ1-3, with TRBD1 identical over 7 bases. From germline, CDR1 is SGHVS and CDR2 FQNEAQ. Unmatched junction bases numbered 10, after V lost 4 bases and J lost 4 bases. The CDR3 sequence is 16 residues long. The CDR3 is CASSSPGQDRGNTIYF. The CDR3 nucleotides read TGTGCCAGCAGCTCACCCGGACAGGATAGGGGAAACACCATATATTTT.

This chain connects TRBV28 to TRBJ2-7, with D uncertain. The ends were cut back, 7 bases at V and 0 bases at J, with 13 bases in the middle. Germline CDR1 and CDR2: MDHEN and SYDVKM. The CDR3 is 14 amino acids. The CDR3 coding sequence is TGTGCCAGCACCCCAGTATTAAACTCCTACGAGCAGTACTTC. It specifies CASTPVLNSYEQYF.

This rearrangement joins TRBV6-1 to TRBJ2-3; weak D call: TRBD2 (5 bases). In germline, CDR1 is MNHNS, CDR2 SASEGT. The V end was cut by 6 bases, the J end by 4 bases, with 17 bases between. The CDR3 has 15 residues. This CDR3 is CASSFAFGESDTQYF. The CDR3 DNA is TGTGCCAGCAGCTTCGCCTTCGGGGAGTCAGATACGCAGTATTTT.

The chain links TRBV28 to TRBJ1-1; TRBD1 might be the D (6 bases). Germline CDR1 reads MDHEN; CDR2 reads SYDVKM. With 5 bases removed from V and 4 bases from J, the gap between germline ends came to 20 bases. The CDR3 runs 16 residues. The CDR3 loop reads CASSPTLGGLGTEAFF. In nucleotides, the CDR3 is TGTGCCAGCAGTCCCACCTTAGGGGGGCTTGGCACTGAAGCTTTCTTT.

The chain carries TRBV4-3 and TRBJ2-7; a weak D match, TRBD1 (5 bases). Trimming pared 1 base from V and 2 bases from J, leaving 15 bases between. Germline V gene data show CDR1 as LGHNA and CDR2 as YSLEER. The CDR3 consists of 16 residues. CDR3 in amino acids: CASSQAAGLETYEQYF. The CDR3 bases are TGCGCCAGCAGCCAAGCCGCAGGGTTGGAAACCTACGAGCAGTACTTC.

In DNA, the CDR3 is TGTGCCAGCAGCCTCCTCCTTGGTAACACCGGGGAGCTGTTTTTT. It yields the protein CASSLLLGNTGELFF. The chain joins TRBV7-2 to TRBJ2-2; D is uncertain. V lost 5 bases and J 2 bases, leaving 12 bases between the germline ends. Germline-derived CDR1 and CDR2 are SGHTA and FQGNSA. This CDR3 has 15 residues.

The chain joins TRBV5-1 to TRBJ2-5, with 9 bases aligning to TRBD1. The CDR3 has 14 amino acids. The ends lost 4 bases at V and 3 bases at J; junction bases unmatched: 4. From germline, CDR1 is SGHRS and CDR2 YFSETQ. The CDR3 sequence is CASSRDREEETQYF. CDR3 in DNA: TGCGCCAGCAGCCGGGACAGGGAGGAAGAGACCCAGTACTTC.

The gene calls are TRBV7-2 and TRBJ2-7; maybe TRBD1 (5 bases). Looked up from germline, CDR1 is SGHTA and CDR2 is FQGNSA. This CDR3 is 13 amino acids long. The germline V and J ends were trimmed by 5 bases and 2 bases, with 10 bases remaining between them. CDR3 DNA: TGTGCCAGCAGCGTCAGGGCCCCCTACGAGCAGTACTTC. Its translation: CASSVRAPYEQYF. Full variable domain (missing parts from reference TRBV7-2 and TRBJ2-7): GAGVSQSPSNKVTEKGKDVELRCDPISGHTALYWYRQSLGQGLEFLIYFQGNSAPDKSGLPSDRFSAERTGGSVSTLTIQRTQQEDSAVYLCASSVRAPYEQYFGPGTRLTVT.

J is TRBJ2-7 and V is TRBV6-6, with 10 bases aligning to TRBD2. This CDR3 comprises 17 residues. Trimming took 5 bases from V and 4 from J; bases not matched to a gene: 14. Per germline, CDR1 MNHNY and CDR2 SVGAGI (reference sequence). Written as DNA, the CDR3 is TGTGCCAGCAGTCCGGAGGGTCTAGCGGGGGCCCGTTACGAGCAGTACTTC. Translated, it gives CASSPEGLAGARYEQYF.

This chain uses TRBV28 with TRBJ1-6, with D unclear. V was cut by 5 bases and J by 5 bases, with 13 bases left in between. This CDR3 contains 15 residues. The germline gives CDR1 MDHEN, CDR2 SYDVKM. The CDR3 protein is CASSPGGVNNSPLHF. The CDR3 bases are TGTGCCAGCAGTCCGGGAGGCGTTAATAATTCACCCCTCCACTTT.

This chain uses TRBV7-9 with TRBJ1-3; D possibly corresponds to TRBD1 (5 bases). CDR3 length: 17 amino acids. The germline V gene has CDR1 SEHNR and CDR2 FQNEAQ (reference sequence). V was shortened by 0 bases and J by 0 bases, with 12 bases between the two germline ends. The CDR3 nucleotides are TGTGCCAGCAGCTTAGCAGGGAGGGGTAGCTCTGGAAACACCATATATTTT. Its protein is CASSLAGRGSSGNTIYF.